These 2 T cell receptor beta chains share one sample of origin, sequenced in a study of T cell responses to AZD1222 COVID-19 vaccine. The table came from immunoSEQ multiplex PCR; TCRdb's copy has only in-frame clones and leaves some out. The table includes 100,000 to 150,000 clones, 89% detected once. Sequencing was performed on peripheral blood, taken on day 0 of AZD1222 vaccination. The receptors here all came from an adult in good health.

The rearrangement uses TRBV28 and TRBJ2-7; D remains ambiguous. Germline V lookup: CDR1 MDHEN, CDR2 SYDVKM. This CDR3 is 12 amino acids long. V was trimmed by 10 bases and J by 0 bases, leaving 10 bases between them. The CDR3 region is CATGATSYEQYF. The CDR3 region has the DNA TGTGCCACCGGCGCCACCTCCTACGAGCAGTACTTC. The full variable domain, rest sourced from reference TRBV28 and TRBJ2-7, is DVKVTQSSRYLVKRTGEKVFLECVQDMDHENMFWYRQDPGLGLRLIYFSYDVKMKEKGDIPEGYSVSREKKERFSLILESASTNQTSMYLCATGATSYEQYFGPGTRLTVT.

With respect to this clone: One end of the junction varies from germline; a read error may be responsible. This chain connects TRBV7-7 to TRBJ2-2; D perhaps matches TRBD2 (6 bases). Germline loops: CDR1 SSHAT, CDR2 FNYEAQ (reference sequence). This CDR3 has 14 amino acids. As DNA, the CDR3 is TGTGCTAGCAGCCCTAGCGAAGAGGCCGGGGAGCTGTTTTTT. It codes for CASSPSEEAGELFF. Full variable domain (remainder filled in from reference TRBV7-7 and TRBJ2-2): GAGVSQSPRYKVTKRGQDVTLRCDPISSHATLYWYQQALGQGPEFLTYFNYEAQPDKSGLPSDRFSAERPEGSISTLTIQRTEQRDSAMYRCASSPSEEAGELFFGEGSRLTVL.